This entry concerns a single T cell receptor beta chain. The repertoire was sequenced with immunoSEQ multiplex PCR; TCRdb's copy has only in-frame clones and lacks some. Here the sample spans about 88,000 clones, roughly nine tenths being singletons. The source of the sample is a study of T cell responses to AZD1222 COVID-19 vaccine. V was pared by 8 bases and J by 5 bases, with 12 bases of the junction left unmatched. This CDR3 is built from 15 residues. Germline V CDR1 and CDR2: PRHDT, FYEKMQ (reference sequence). Sequences were derived from peripheral blood, sampled on day 0 of AZD1222 vaccination. The sequence was collected from an adult in good health. The chain employs TRBV13 and TRBJ2-3; 8 bases align to TRBD2. The CDR3 DNA reads TGTGCCAGCCGTTCTGCGGGCCTAGCGGGAGATACGCAGTATTTT. Its protein product is CASRSAGLAGDTQYF.